Listed below are T cell receptor beta chains from one sample, sequenced in a study of cytomegalovirus exposure and HLA in healthy donors. Sequenced by immunoSEQ multiplex PCR; TCRdb stores in-frame clones only, minus some. The sample lists some 100,000 clones; 60% to 80% were seen once. The sequencing input was PBMCs. The receptors here all came from a woman in her late teens or twenties in good health and CMV-seropositive. The CDR3 runs from the conserved cysteine through the conserved F or W. Each record gives: J gene, clone size, D gene, V gene, CDR3 DNA, CDR3 protein. D genes are given only for firm matches. Size tells how often a clone was seen (once, few, many) or the class of an expanded clone, and some rows leave it out.

>TRBJ2-5|NA|NA|TRBV18
TGTGCCAGCTCACCAGGACAGCCCCAAGAGACCCAGTACTTC
CASSPGQPQETQYF
>TRBJ2-7|NA|TRBD1|TRBV2
TGTGCCAGCTTCGTGTTGCCTACAGGGGAACACGAGCAGTACTTC
CASFVLPTGEHEQYF
>TRBJ2-1|NA|TRBD2|TRBV9
TGTGCCAGCAGCGTAGGGGTGGCCAGCGGGAGTGGGAATGAGCAGTTCTTC
CASSVGVASGSGNEQFF
>TRBJ2-5|NA|TRBD1|TRBV27
TGTGCCAGCAGTTTTTCTGACAGGGCCGAGACCCAGTACTTC
CASSFSDRAETQYF
>TRBJ2-3|NA|NA|TRBV19
TGTGCCAGTAGACAACTGGGACACACTACCGATACGCAGTATTTT
CASRQLGHTTDTQYF
>TRBJ2-4|NA|TRBD2|TRBV28
TGTGCCAGCAGTCCCCTAGGCGGGGGTGTAGCCAAAAACATTCAGTACTTC
CASSPLGGGVAKNIQYF
>TRBJ1-1|few|TRBD1|TRBV2
TGTGCCGGGGGACAGGGCCCTATGAACACTGAAGCTTTCTTT
CAGGQGPMNTEAFF
>TRBJ2-3|NA|TRBD2|TRBV7-6
TGTGCCAGCAGCTCTTTGACAGGGGGACTAGCGGGAGGAGGAGATACGCAGTATTTT
CASSSLTGGLAGGGDTQYF
>TRBJ2-2|NA|NA|TRBV7-9
TGTGCCAGCAGCTTACCAGGGTCAAGGCCGAACACCGGGGAGCTGTTTTTT
CASSLPGSRPNTGELFF
>TRBJ1-1|NA|NA|TRBV15
TGTGCCACCAGCAGAGATAGTGGGAACACTGAAGCTTTCTTT
CATSRDSGNTEAFF
>TRBJ2-3|NA|TRBD2|TRBV13
TGTGCCAGCAGCATTAGCGGGACAGATACGCAGTATTTT
CASSISGTDTQYF
>TRBJ1-1|NA|TRBD1|TRBV7-2
TGTGCCAGCAGCTTAGGGGACAGGGCCCAGACAGCTTTCTTT
CASSLGDRAQTAFF
>TRBJ1-2|NA|TRBD1|TRBV4-1
TGCGCCAGCAGCCAGGGGACAGCTACTAACTATGGCTACACCTTC
CASSQGTATNYGYTF
>TRBJ2-1|NA|TRBD2|TRBV9
TGTGCCAGCAGCGTAGAACTAGCGGACTACAATGAGCAGTTCTTC
CASSVELADYNEQFF
>TRBJ1-2|NA|NA|TRBV7-8
TGTGCCAGCAGCTTAGCGCTAAGTCCGGGCTACACCTTC
CASSLALSPGYTF
>TRBJ1-2|NA|NA|TRBV30
TGTGCCTGGAGTGTAGGTCAGGGTTATGGCCACACCTTC
CAWSVGQGYGHTF
>TRBJ1-1|NA|NA|TRBV2
TGTGCCAGCCACGGAGGGGTAGGGACTGAAGCTTTCTTT
CASHGGVGTEAFF
>TRBJ1-1|NA|NA|TRBV4-3
TGCGCCAGCAGCCACAGGGAAGGGACTGAAGCTTTCTTT
CASSHREGTEAFF
>TRBJ2-7|NA|NA|TRBV4-1
TGCGCCAGCAGCCAAGGAGGCGACTACGAGCAGTACTTC
CASSQGGDYEQYF
>TRBJ2-7|NA|TRBD2|TRBV5-1
TGCGCCAGCAGCTTACCAGCGGGAGGCCCGTTCTCCTACGAGCAGTACTTC
CASSLPAGGPFSYEQYF
>TRBJ2-2|NA|NA|TRBV4-1
TGCGCCAGCAGCTACCCAGGGGCCCTAAGGGACGGGGAGCTGTTTTTT
CASSYPGALRDGELFF
>TRBJ2-7|NA|NA|TRBV2
TGTGCCAGCAGGGCGGACACCTACGAGCAGTACTTC
CASRADTYEQYF
>TRBJ1-1|NA|NA|TRBV5-4
TGTGCCAGCAGCTTGGACCGGACAGCGAACACTGAAGCTTTCTTT
CASSLDRTANTEAFF
>TRBJ2-1|NA|NA|TRBV6-1
TGTGCCAGCAGTGAAGGACGGGGGTCCTACAATGAGCAGTTCTTC
CASSEGRGSYNEQFF
>TRBJ2-3|NA|NA|TRBV2
TGTGCCAGCAGTGATCCGGGACTGGACACAGATACGCAGTATTTT
CASSDPGLDTDTQYF
>TRBJ2-2|NA|TRBD1|TRBV7-2
TGTGCCAGCAGCCCAGGGGGCGCAACCGGGGAGCTGTTTTTT
CASSPGGATGELFF
>TRBJ1-1|NA|NA|TRBV5-1
TGCGCCAGCAGCCCCCGATTGGGGGGGAACACTGAAGCTTTCTTT
CASSPRLGGNTEAFF
>TRBJ2-7|NA|NA|TRBV5-1
TGCGCCAGCAGCACCGGGGTGGTGTCCTACGAGCAGTACTTC
CASSTGVVSYEQYF
>TRBJ1-2|NA|TRBD1|TRBV6-1
TGTGCCAGCAGTGAGACAGGGGGCGTAGGTGGCTACACCTTC
CASSETGGVGGYTF
>TRBJ1-1|NA|NA|TRBV28
TGTGCCAGCAGTTTAGAGACAGTTGAAGCTTTCTTT
CASSLETVEAFF
>TRBJ1-3|NA|NA|TRBV28
TGTGCCAGCAGTCCGCAGGCGATATCTGGAAACACCATATATTTT
CASSPQAISGNTIYF
>TRBJ1-1|NA|NA|TRBV21-1
TGTGCCGGGAGCCCCGGGTCCTCTAACACTGAAGCTTTCTTT
CAGSPGSSNTEAFF
>TRBJ2-7|NA|NA|TRBV19
TGTGCCAGTAGTATAGTAAGGCATAGGAGCTCCTACGAGCAGTACTTC
CASSIVRHRSSYEQYF
>TRBJ1-5|NA|NA|TRBV27
TGTGCCAGCGCCACCCGGGGGGGTAATCAGCCCCAGCATTTT
CASATRGGNQPQHF
>TRBJ1-1|NA|TRBD1|TRBV5-4
TGTGCCAGCAGCTTGGTGTCGGGGTACTCAAAGGGGGCAGGGAACACTGAAGCTTTCTTT
CASSLVSGYSKGAGNTEAFF
>TRBJ2-5|NA|TRBD2|TRBV2
TGTGCCAGCAGTGGTACTAGCGGGACCCAAGAGACCCAGTACTTC
CASSGTSGTQETQYF
>TRBJ2-1|NA|NA|TRBV5-4
TGTGCCAGCAGCTGGGGGGGGGAACAGGGGGTTTGGAATGAGCAGTTCTTC
CASSWGGEQGVWNEQFF
>TRBJ2-7|NA|NA|TRBV27
TGTGCCAGCAGAGGTCCCTCCTCACTATACGAGCAGTACTTC
CASRGPSSLYEQYF
>TRBJ1-1|NA|TRBD1|TRBV30
TGTGCCTGGCGTCAGGGGGCGAGTACTGAAGCTTTCTTT
CAWRQGASTEAFF